These 6 T cell receptor beta chains were all obtained from the same sample, sequenced in a study of Tregs in tolerant kidney transplant recipients. Measured with immunoSEQ multiplex PCR; TCRdb has only the in-frame clones, and not every one. The sample yields around 230,000 clones, roughly four fifths seen once. The sample taken for sequencing was CD4+ T cells from blood. Receptor source: a human donor in good health.

The chain is built from TRBV6-7 and TRBJ1-5; the D is unclear. TRBV6-7 is classed as an ORF, of uncertain function. The CDR3 extends over 17 amino acids. The ends were cut back, 0 bases at V and 0 bases at J, with 12 bases in the middle. CDR3 region: CASSYSAANTSNQPQHF. The CDR3 DNA sequence: TGTGCCAGCAGTTACTCTGCAGCTAACACTAGCAATCAGCCCCAGCATTTT.

The chain links TRBV5-1 to TRBJ2-7; maybe TRBD2 (6 bases). The CDR3 has 15 amino acids. Germline loops: CDR1 SGHRS, CDR2 YFSETQ. Trimming took off 4 bases at V and 5 bases at J, with 19 bases between the two ends. The CDR3 reads CASSGSGTRGDEQYF. CDR3 DNA sequence: TGCGCCAGCAGCGGGTCCGGGACTCGAGGGGACGAGCAGTACTTC.

Concerning this clone: Distinct nucleotide sequences in the sample also encode this CDR3. The chain couples TRBV2 to TRBJ1-1; D not resolved. The germline CDR1 and CDR2 sequences are SNHLY and FYNNEI. V dropped 4 bases and J dropped 7 bases, with 7 bases sitting between them. The CDR3 has 11 residues. The CDR3 DNA follows: TGTGCCAGCAGTGCTCTAATTGAAGCTTTCTTT. Translating gives CASSALIEAFF.

The V call is TRBV18, the J call TRBJ1-1; no reliable D call. CDR3 length equals 12 residues. V was trimmed by 0 bases and J by 6 bases, leaving 5 bases between them. Germline CDR1 is KGHSH and CDR2 is LQKENI. Here the CDR3 reads CASSPPTAEAFF. The CDR3 nucleotides are TGTGCCAGCTCACCACCCACGGCTGAAGCTTTCTTT. Combining the CDR3 with reference TRBV18 and TRBJ1-1 gives the whole variable domain NAGVMQNPRHLVRRRGQEARLRCSPMKGHSHVYWYRQLPEEGLKFMVYLQKENIIDESGMPKERFSAEFPKEGPSILRIQQVVRGDSAAYFCASSPPTAEAFFGQGTRLTVV.

The J gene is TRBJ2-1, the V gene TRBV5-1; 8 bases are shared with TRBD2. V dropped 3 bases and J dropped 10; count of bases not matched to a gene: 15. This CDR3 spans 16 amino acids. Looked up from germline, CDR1 is SGHRS and CDR2 is YFSETQ. This chain's CDR3 is CASSWEISGTSPEQFF. The CDR3 bases are TGCGCCAGCAGCTGGGAAATTAGCGGGACCTCTCCGGAGCAGTTCTTC.

The chain is built from TRBV6-6 and TRBJ1-2; D call uncertain. Trimming took off 0 bases at V and 2 bases at J, with 4 bases between the two ends. This CDR3 is 13 amino acids long. Germline values: CDR1 MNHNY, CDR2 SVGAGI (reference sequence). CDR3 DNA sequence: TGTGCCAGCAGTTACTCGTCAAACTATGGCTACACCTTC. Residues: CASSYSSNYGYTF.